What follows are 10 T cell receptor beta chains derived from one specimen sequenced in a study of T cell changes during pregnancy in multiple sclerosis. Only in-frame clones appear in the TCRdb table, and some are missing; sequencing was by immunoSEQ multiplex PCR. Seen here are fewer than 110,000 clones, about 90% observed once, and the top ten hold about 0.89%. The source was peripheral blood, collected after pregnancy. Receptor source: a female donor with multiple sclerosis, enrolled in a pregnancy study.

This chain joins TRBV19 and TRBJ1-5; D may be TRBD1 (5 bases). The length of the CDR3 is 15 residues. With 7 bases removed from V and 5 bases from J, the gap between germline ends came to 18 bases. Germline V gene data show CDR1 as LNHDA and CDR2 as SQIVND (reference sequence). CDR3 residues: CASTVVWGEDQPQHF. The CDR3 bases are TGTGCCAGTACCGTTGTTTGGGGGGAAGATCAGCCCCAGCATTTT. Supplemented by reference TRBV19 and TRBJ1-5, the full variable domain reads DGGITQSPKYLFRKEGQNVTLSCEQNLNHDAMYWYRQDPGQGLRLIYYSQIVNDFQKGDIAEGYSVSREKKESFPLTVTSAQKNPTAFYLCASTVVWGEDQPQHFGDGTRLSIL.

This sequence joins TRBV7-9 and TRBJ1-4; D gene uncertain. V lost 3 bases and J lost 0, with 8 bases in between. CDR3 length equals 15 residues. CDR1 SEHNR and CDR2 FQNEAQ come from the germline V gene (reference sequence). The CDR3 loop is CASSFPGATNEKLFF. Here the CDR3 DNA reads TGTGCCAGCAGCTTCCCCGGAGCAACTAATGAAAAACTGTTTTTT. Using reference TRBV7-9 and TRBJ1-4 for the parts outside the CDR3, the full variable domain is DTGVSQNPRHKITKRGQNVTFRCDPISEHNRLYWYRQTLGQGPEFLTYFQNEAQLEKSRLLSDRFSAERPKGSFSTLEIQRTEQGDSAMYLCASSFPGATNEKLFFGSGTQLSVL.

The genes are TRBV10-1 and TRBJ2-5, with a tentative D call TRBD1 (6 bases). CDR1 is WNHNN and CDR2 is SYGVQD in the germline V gene (reference sequence). V lost 2 bases, J lost 2 bases, and 6 bases lay in between. This CDR3 comprises 13 residues. The CDR3: CASSERGQETQYF. As DNA, the CDR3 is TGCGCCAGCAGTGAGAGGGGGCAAGAGACCCAGTACTTC.

The V call is TRBV7-9, the J call TRBJ2-2; TRBD2 matches 10 bases. Germline assignment: CDR1 SEHNR and CDR2 FQNEAQ (reference sequence). Unmatched junction bases numbered 9, after V lost 1 base and J lost 1 base. CDR3 length: 19 residues. CDR3 coding DNA: TGTGCCAGCAGCTTAGTGCCCCTGACTAGCGGGTTGAACACCGGGGAGCTGTTTTTT. This translates into CASSLVPLTSGLNTGELFF.

This clone is a singleton in its sample. V and J are TRBV28 and TRBJ1-1; 7 bases map to TRBD1. This CDR3 contains 13 residues. In germline, CDR1 is MDHEN, CDR2 SYDVKM. Trimming removed 1 base from V and 8 bases from J; junction bases left unmatched: 4. The CDR3: CASSLSPDREAFF. The CDR3 coding sequence is TGTGCCAGCAGTTTATCCCCGGACAGGGAAGCTTTCTTT.

DNA of the CDR3: TGTGCCAGCAGCTCTCTCAGGGTGGGAAATTCACCCCTCCACTTT. The encoded protein is CASSSLRVGNSPLHF. J is TRBJ1-6 and V is TRBV5-6, with a possible D match to TRBD1 (5 bases). CDR1 and CDR2 (germline): SGHDT, YYEEEE. V gave up 3 bases and J gave up 7 bases, with 14 bases separating them. This CDR3 has 15 residues.

Turning to this clone: One end of the junction does not line up with germline, which may come from a read error. Other nucleotide sequences in the sample specify the same CDR3. This sequence joins TRBV29-1 and TRBJ2-7; a possible D gene is TRBD2 (7 bases). Germline V gene sequence: CDR1 SQVTM, CDR2 ANQGSEA. The CDR3 contains 13 residues. CDR3 loop: CSVGGAGTYEQYF. The CDR3 DNA follows: TGCAGCGTGGGGGGGGCTGGCACCTACGAGCAATACTTC.

J is TRBJ1-1 and V is TRBV5-4; 7 bases align to TRBD1. The J segment lost 0 bases and the V segment lost 4 bases, leaving 6 bases of the junction unmatched. Germline CDR1 reads SGHNT; CDR2 reads YYREEE (reference sequence). The CDR3 totals 15 residues. As DNA, the CDR3 is TGTGCCAGCAGCCCTAGACAGGGCTTGAACACTGAAGCTTTCTTT. Translating gives CASSPRQGLNTEAFF.

This chain uses TRBV27 with TRBJ1-3, with D uncertain. CDR1 MNHEY and CDR2 SMNVEV come from the germline V gene (reference sequence). V lost 0 bases and J 4 bases, leaving 7 bases between the germline ends. CDR3 length equals 14 residues. CDR3 sequence: CASSLSYRGNTIYF. CDR3 nucleotide sequence: TGTGCCAGCAGTTTATCTTATAGAGGAAACACCATATATTTT.

This clone was seen a handful of times. This chain uses TRBV18 with TRBJ1-6, with D tentatively TRBD1 (5 bases). V lost 4 bases, J lost 9 bases, and 13 bases lay in between. The CDR3 spans 14 residues. Per the germline V gene, CDR1 is KGHSH and CDR2 is LQKENI. The chain's CDR3 is CASSQQGLGSPLHF. For the CDR3, the DNA is TGTGCCAGCTCACAGCAGGGTTTGGGTTCACCCCTCCACTTT. The variable domain in full, completed from reference TRBV18 and TRBJ1-6, reads NAGVMQNPRHLVRRRGQEARLRCSPMKGHSHVYWYRQLPEEGLKFMVYLQKENIIDESGMPKERFSAEFPKEGPSILRIQQVVRGDSAAYFCASSQQGLGSPLHFGNGTRLTVT.